The TCR beta chain described here comes from a study of T cells expressing NK-cell markers. The length of the CDR3 is 14 residues. CDR1 and CDR2 (germline): MGHDK, SYGVNS. TCRdb derives one entry per CDR3 protein from the 5' RACE reads, leaving out DNA. The sample table includes 250,000 to 300,000 distinct CDR3 sequences. The rearrangement joins TRBV25-1 to TRBJ1-3. The material sequenced was blood T cells: a sorted CD56 or NKG2C T cell subset, CD4+ or CD8+ T cells, or bulk PBMC T cells (not recorded which). This TCR was sampled from a woman aged 18 to 69 in good health. This CDR3 reads CASTPPGSGNTIYF.